This T cell receptor beta chain was obtained from a study of T cell responses to AZD1222 COVID-19 vaccine. Of note for this clone: Within the sample, other DNA sequences also encode this same CDR3.

The CDR3 sequence is 15 residues long. The trim removed 3 bases at V and 4 bases at J, leaving 6 bases unmatched. Germline CDR1 reads LNHNV; CDR2 reads YYDKDF (reference sequence). Clones were read by immunoSEQ multiplex PCR, and TCRdb kept only the in-frame ones, dropping some. There are under 150,000 clones in the sample; under 95% occur only once, and around 1.8% lies in the top ten. The sequence was obtained from an adult who received the AZD1222 COVID-19 vaccine. The chain couples TRBV15 to TRBJ1-5; the match to TRBD1 covers 7 bases. Sample: peripheral blood, taken 28 days after the second AZD1222 dose. As DNA, the CDR3 is TGTGCCACCAGCAGCCCGACAGGGCCGAATCAGCCCCAGCATTTT. This translates into CATSSPTGPNQPQHF.